A single sample gave rise to the 27 T cell receptor beta chains below, sequenced in a study of CD8+ T cells in alopecia areata. cDNA prepared by RNA extraction and subsequent reverse transcription served as the template for sequencing. Method: immunoSEQ multiplex PCR; TCRdb's copy keeps in-frame clones and lacks some. This repertoire shows fewer than 350,000 clones, 58% found once; its top ten account for under 2%. Treatment reported: oral pan-JAK inhibitor, 5-10 mg twice daily. Source: CD4+ T cells sorted from blood, taken at week 24, from a patient treated with tofacitinib. Every receptor here comes from a human donor with alopecia areata.

This clone was seen just once. CDR3 nucleotide sequence: TGTGCCAGCAGCGTAGCTTACGGGACCTATGGCTACACCTTC. It codes for CASSVAYGTYGYTF. The chain couples TRBV9 to TRBJ1-2, with D tentatively TRBD1 (5 bases). V was cut by 0 bases and J by 4 bases, with 10 bases left in between. This CDR3 is built from 14 residues. Germline V gene sequence: CDR1 SGDLS, CDR2 YYNGEE.

The genes are TRBV6-6 and TRBJ2-5, with D unclear. Deletions cut 5 bases from V and 2 bases from J, with 12 bases between. Germline CDR1 MNHNY, CDR2 SVGAGI (reference sequence). The CDR3 runs to 14 residues. DNA for the CDR3: TGTGCCAGCAGTGGACGCCTCCGGCAAGAGACCCAGTACTTC. It yields the protein CASSGRLRQETQYF.

This clone came up a few times. This sequence joins TRBV29-1 and TRBJ2-1; no clear D gene. The V gene's germline CDR1 is SQVTM and CDR2 ANQGSEA. CDR3 length: 14 residues. Trimming stripped 6 bases from V and 0 bases from J, with 12 bases between. DNA for the CDR3: TGCAGCGTGCTTAGGCGGACCTCCTACAATGAGCAGTTCTTC. It yields the protein CSVLRRTSYNEQFF.

The rearrangement links TRBV18 to TRBJ2-5; no clear D. V was clipped by 6 bases and J by 3 bases, with 17 bases between them. This CDR3 region has 15 residues. The germline V gene encodes CDR1 KGHSH and CDR2 LQKENI. The CDR3 nucleotides read TGTGCCAGCTCGCCTAGACAAAGTTCGGAAGAGACCCAGTACTTC. Encoded protein: CASSPRQSSEETQYF.

The rearrangement joins TRBV30 to TRBJ1-5; D gene ambiguous. V was cut by 0 bases and J by 0 bases, with 6 bases left in between. This CDR3 has 14 residues. Per the germline V gene, CDR1 is GTSNPN and CDR2 is SVGIG (reference sequence). The CDR3 is CAWSVGVSNQPQHF. The CDR3 DNA sequence: TGTGCCTGGAGTGTAGGCGTTAGCAATCAGCCCCAGCATTTT.

This clone was counted between two and nine times. The rearrangement links TRBV29-1 to TRBJ1-2; maybe TRBD1 (5 bases). CDR1 is SQVTM and CDR2 is ANQGSEA in the germline V gene. The CDR3 is 12 amino acids. Trimming left V 7 bases short and J 4 bases short, with 13 bases between. CDR3 region: CSGYRSGYGYTF. The DNA for the CDR3 is TGCAGCGGATACAGGTCGGGCTATGGCTACACCTTC.

This chain joins TRBV6-5 and TRBJ2-6, with D perhaps matching TRBD1 or TRBD2 (5 bases each). V was clipped by 3 bases and J by 2 bases, with 11 bases between them. The germline V gene encodes CDR1 MNHEY and CDR2 SVGAGI. CDR3 length: 16 residues. The CDR3 loop reads CASSYTEGTGANVLTF. The CDR3 DNA is TGTGCCAGCAGTTATACCGAGGGGACTGGGGCCAACGTCCTGACTTTC.

This chain links TRBV7-9 with TRBJ2-5; the D is unclear. This CDR3 has 13 residues. Germline CDR1 is SEHNR and CDR2 is FQNEAQ (reference sequence). V was trimmed by 5 bases and J by 3 bases, leaving 10 bases between them. CDR3 sequence (DNA): TGTGCCAGCAGCACAGAGGCTAAAGAGACCCAGTACTTC. The encoded protein is CASSTEAKETQYF.

The V call is TRBV20-1, the J call TRBJ1-5, with D uncertain. Per germline, CDR1 DFQATT and CDR2 SNEGSKA (reference sequence). The germline V and J ends were trimmed by 7 bases and 14 bases, with 18 bases remaining between them. The CDR3 spans 11 residues. The CDR3, as DNA: TGCAGTGGGTGGGGTTACCGCCGCGAGCATTTT. Protein product: CSGWGYRREHF.

This rearrangement joins TRBV5-1 to TRBJ2-7, with no clear D. Germline CDR1 reads SGHRS; CDR2 reads YFSETQ. Deletions cut 1 base from V and 6 bases from J, with 14 bases between. The CDR3 spans 14 residues. Here the CDR3 reads CASSLLGILGEQYF. The CDR3, as DNA: TGCGCCAGCAGCTTGTTAGGGATCCTCGGCGAGCAGTACTTC.

This clone was seen many times. The V gene is TRBV10-3, the J gene TRBJ2-1, with a weak D call TRBD1 (6 bases). The V and J ends lost 7 bases and 0 bases respectively, with 10 bases between them. Germline V gene sequence: CDR1 ENHRY, CDR2 SYGVKD. This CDR3 has 14 residues. CDR3 amino acids: CAIKDSSSYNEQFF. The CDR3 DNA reads TGTGCCATCAAGGACAGCAGCTCCTACAATGAGCAGTTCTTC.

This clone has only one observation. The genes are TRBV5-1 and TRBJ1-6; D remains ambiguous. Deletions cut 3 bases from V and 8 bases from J, with 15 bases between. From germline, CDR1 is SGHRS and CDR2 YFSETQ. The CDR3 totals 15 residues. The CDR3 DNA reads as TGCGCCAGCAGCTCCAATCAGGTGCCCGATTCACCCCTCCACTTT. Translation: CASSSNQVPDSPLHF.

The rearrangement uses TRBV27 and TRBJ2-7; a possible D gene is TRBD2 (6 bases). This CDR3 contains 13 residues. Germline CDR1 is MNHEY and CDR2 is SMNVEV (reference sequence). With 5 bases removed from V and 9 bases from J, the gap between germline ends came to 17 bases. CDR3 residues: CASSPREYSWQYF. The CDR3 DNA reads TGTGCCAGCAGTCCTCGGGAGTACTCTTGGCAGTACTTC.

V and J are TRBV29-1 and TRBJ2-3; no clear D gene. This CDR3 region has 13 residues. Germline loops: CDR1 SQVTM, CDR2 ANQGSEA. Trimming shortened V by 3 bases and J by 4 bases, and 11 bases separated the two germline ends. As DNA, the CDR3 is TGCAGCGTTGACCCTAGTGGCTCAGATACGCAGTATTTT. Its translation is CSVDPSGSDTQYF.

The genes are TRBV30 and TRBJ2-1; no definite D call. The CDR3 is 15 residues long. V lost 3 bases, J lost 4 bases, and 16 bases lay in between. Germline V gene data show CDR1 as GTSNPN and CDR2 as SVGIG (reference sequence). In DNA, the CDR3 is TGTGCCTGGAGCAGATCTCCGTCGTTGTACAATGAGCAGTTCTTC. Amino acids: CAWSRSPSLYNEQFF.

The chain uses TRBV29-1 and TRBJ2-3, with D perhaps TRBD1 (5 bases). Germline V gene data show CDR1 as SQVTM and CDR2 as ANQGSEA. The CDR3 spans 11 residues. Trimming left V 5 bases short and J 7 bases short, with 10 bases between. The CDR3 loop reads CSVRGANTQYF. CDR3 coding DNA: TGCAGCGTTAGGGGCGCAAATACGCAGTATTTT.

The V gene is TRBV10-3, the J gene TRBJ1-2, with TRBD1 as a possible D gene (6 bases). The CDR3 covers 15 residues. Per germline, CDR1 ENHRY and CDR2 SYGVKD. V shed 8 bases and J shed 3 bases, with 19 bases lying between them. In nucleotides, the CDR3 is TGTGCCATCCAAACATGGCAGGGGAAGTACTATGGCTACACCTTC. Translated, it gives CAIQTWQGKYYGYTF.

This clone was counted only a few times. This sequence joins TRBV6-1 and TRBJ2-5; weak D call: TRBD2 (6 bases). Germline V gives CDR1 MNHNS, CDR2 SASEGT. This CDR3 contains 12 residues. V gave up 7 bases and J gave up 4 bases, with 10 bases separating them. CDR3: CASTPGGETQYF. The CDR3 coding sequence is TGTGCCAGCACCCCCGGGGGAGAGACCCAGTACTTC.

The CDR3 spells CASSLGNTNSPLHF. CDR3 DNA sequence: TGCGCCAGCAGCTTGGGCAACACGAATTCACCCCTCCACTTT. This chain joins TRBV5-1 and TRBJ1-6; D remains unclear. This CDR3 comprises 14 residues. V lost 0 bases and J lost 7, with 8 bases in between. CDR1 is SGHRS and CDR2 is YFSETQ in the germline V gene.

A remark on this clone: Its ends do not fully match the called genes, so a read error is possible. This chain joins TRBV7-7 and TRBJ2-5; D ambiguous. Looked up from germline, CDR1 is SSHAT and CDR2 is FNYEAQ (reference sequence). The CDR3 is made up of 14 amino acids. The CDR3, as DNA: TGTGCTAGCAGCTTACGGGCAACCCTGGAGACCCAGTACTTC. It specifies CASSLRATLETQYF. The full variable domain, in which reference TRBV7-7 and TRBJ2-5 provide the parts outside the CDR3, is GAGVSQSPRYKVTKRGQDVTLRCDPISSHATLYWYQQALGQGPEFLTYFNYEAQPDKSGLPSDRFSAERPEGSISTLTIQRTEQRDSAMYRCASSLRATLETQYFGPGTRLLVL.

The chain employs TRBV7-3 and TRBJ2-4; D not certain. This CDR3 spans 14 amino acids. Trimming removed 0 bases at V and 1 base at J, with 4 bases between. The germline CDR1 and CDR2 sequences are SGHTA and FQGTGA. The CDR3 DNA follows: TGTGCCAGCAGCTTAACGGGGGCCAAAAACATTCAGTACTTC. It encodes CASSLTGAKNIQYF.

The chain couples TRBV18 to TRBJ2-7; D unclear. Trimming shortened V by 5 bases and J by 3 bases, and 14 bases separated the two germline ends. Germline-derived CDR1 and CDR2 are KGHSH and LQKENI. The CDR3 loop spans 14 amino acids. CDR3: CASSSDRRHYEQYF. CDR3 nucleotides: TGTGCCAGCTCATCGGACCGCCGCCACTACGAGCAGTACTTC.

This clone was detected only a few times. The CDR3 region is CSVGPGLNTEAFF. CDR3 in DNA: TGCAGCGTTGGTCCGGGGCTCAACACTGAAGCTTTCTTT. This chain links TRBV29-1 with TRBJ1-1; weak D call: TRBD1 (5 bases). Germline CDR1 reads SQVTM; CDR2 reads ANQGSEA. Trimming took 4 bases from V and 2 from J, leaving 11 bases between them. The CDR3 has 13 amino acids.

This chain uses TRBV5-1 with TRBJ2-5; 7 positions agree with TRBD2. V lost 3 bases, J lost 2 bases, and 7 bases stayed unmatched. This CDR3 is 15 amino acids long. From germline, CDR1 is SGHRS and CDR2 YFSETQ. The CDR3 loop reads CASSSLAGEQETQYF. The CDR3 nucleotides are TGCGCCAGCAGCTCGTTGGCGGGGGAACAAGAGACCCAGTACTTC.

V usage is TRBV11-2 and J usage is TRBJ2-2; D is perhaps TRBD2 (6 bases). Trimming removed 4 bases from V and 8 bases from J, with 14 bases in between. Germline values: CDR1 SGHAT, CDR2 FQNNGV. CDR3 length: 14 amino acids. In DNA, the CDR3 is TGTGCCAGCAGCTCCACACCGCGGGGTGGGGAGCTGTTTTTT. Protein sequence: CASSSTPRGGELFF.

The V and J genes are TRBV7-9 and TRBJ2-3; D not certain. Per the germline V gene, CDR1 is SEHNR and CDR2 is FQNEAQ (reference sequence). V lost 7 bases and J 4 bases, leaving 15 bases between the germline ends. This CDR3 spans 14 amino acids. CDR3 amino acids: CASTPARWADTQYF. The CDR3 DNA reads TGTGCCAGCACCCCGGCCCGGTGGGCAGATACGCAGTATTTT.

Points on this clone: Other DNA sequences in the sample encode the same CDR3. V and J are TRBV30 and TRBJ1-2, with 8 bases lining up with TRBD1. CDR3 size: 13 residues. V was clipped by 2 bases and J by 3 bases; unmatched bases: 2. Germline CDR1 GTSNPN, CDR2 SVGIG (reference sequence). The CDR3 reads CAWSQDRDYGYTF. The CDR3 DNA reads as TGTGCCTGGAGTCAGGACAGGGACTATGGCTACACCTTC.